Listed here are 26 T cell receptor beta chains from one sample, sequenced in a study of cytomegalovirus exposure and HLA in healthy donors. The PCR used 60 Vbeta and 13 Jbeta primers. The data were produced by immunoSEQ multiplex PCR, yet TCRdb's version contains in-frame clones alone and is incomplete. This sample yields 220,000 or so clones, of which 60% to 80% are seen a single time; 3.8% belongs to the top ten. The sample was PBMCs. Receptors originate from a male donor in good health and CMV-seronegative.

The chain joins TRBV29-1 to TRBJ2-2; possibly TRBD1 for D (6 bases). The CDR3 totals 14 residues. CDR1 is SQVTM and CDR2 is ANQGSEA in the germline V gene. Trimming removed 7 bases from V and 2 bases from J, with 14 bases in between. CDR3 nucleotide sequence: TGCAGCGGGACCCGGGACACAAACACCGGGGAGCTGTTTTTT. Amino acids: CSGTRDTNTGELFF.

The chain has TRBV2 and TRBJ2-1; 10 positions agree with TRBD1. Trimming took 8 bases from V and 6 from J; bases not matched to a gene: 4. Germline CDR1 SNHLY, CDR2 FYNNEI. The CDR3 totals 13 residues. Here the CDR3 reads CASRDRGSNEQFF. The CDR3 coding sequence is TGTGCCAGCCGGGACAGGGGTTCCAATGAGCAGTTCTTC.

In DNA, the CDR3 is TGCGCCAGCAGAATAGCGGGAACGAATACTTACGAGCAGTACTTC. Protein product: CASRIAGTNTYEQYF. This chain connects TRBV5-1 to TRBJ2-7, with TRBD2 matching 8 bases. This CDR3 contains 15 residues. J was trimmed by 4 bases and V by 5 bases; bases with no gene match: 11. Germline lookup yields CDR1 SGHRS and CDR2 YFSETQ. Supplemented by reference TRBV5-1 and TRBJ2-7, the full variable domain reads KAGVTQTPRYLIKTRGQQVTLSCSPISGHRSVSWYQQTPGQGLQFLFEYFSETQRNKGNFPGRFSGRQFSNSRSEMNVSTLELGDSALYLCASRIAGTNTYEQYFGPGTRLTVT.

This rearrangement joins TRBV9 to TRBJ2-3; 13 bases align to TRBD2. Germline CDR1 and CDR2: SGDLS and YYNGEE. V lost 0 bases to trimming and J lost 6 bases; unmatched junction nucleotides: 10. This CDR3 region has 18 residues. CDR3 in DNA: TGTGCCAGCAGCGTAGGCACTAGCGGGAGGGCCCTCGCGGATACGCAGTATTTT. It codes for CASSVGTSGRALADTQYF.

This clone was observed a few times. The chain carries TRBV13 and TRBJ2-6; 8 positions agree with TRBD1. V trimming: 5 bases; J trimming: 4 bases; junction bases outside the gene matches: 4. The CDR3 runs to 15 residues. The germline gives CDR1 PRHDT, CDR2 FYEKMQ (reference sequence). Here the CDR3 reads CASSLQGAGANVLTF. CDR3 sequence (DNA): TGTGCCAGCAGCCTCCAGGGGGCCGGGGCCAACGTCCTGACTTTC. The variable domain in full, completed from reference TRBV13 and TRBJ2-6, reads AAGVIQSPRHLIKEKRETATLKCYPIPRHDTVYWYQQGPGQDPQFLISFYEKMQSDKGSIPDRFSAQQFSDYHSELNMSSLELGDSALYFCASSLQGAGANVLTFGAGSRLTVL.

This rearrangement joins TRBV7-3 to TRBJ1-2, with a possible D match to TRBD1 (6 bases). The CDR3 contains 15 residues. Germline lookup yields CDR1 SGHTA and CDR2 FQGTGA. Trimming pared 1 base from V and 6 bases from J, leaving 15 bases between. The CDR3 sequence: CASSLNLAGDNGYTF. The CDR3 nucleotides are TGTGCCAGCAGCTTAAATCTCGCAGGGGATAATGGCTACACCTTC.

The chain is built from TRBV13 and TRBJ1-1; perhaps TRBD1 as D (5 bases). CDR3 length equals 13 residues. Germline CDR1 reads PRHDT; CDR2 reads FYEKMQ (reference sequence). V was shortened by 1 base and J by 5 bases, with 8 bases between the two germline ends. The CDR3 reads CASSLEGTTEAFF. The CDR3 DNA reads TGTGCCAGCAGCTTAGAGGGGACTACTGAAGCTTTCTTT. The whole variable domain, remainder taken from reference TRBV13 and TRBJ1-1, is AAGVIQSPRHLIKEKRETATLKCYPIPRHDTVYWYQQGPGQDPQFLISFYEKMQSDKGSIPDRFSAQQFSDYHSELNMSSLELGDSALYFCASSLEGTTEAFFGQGTRLTVV.

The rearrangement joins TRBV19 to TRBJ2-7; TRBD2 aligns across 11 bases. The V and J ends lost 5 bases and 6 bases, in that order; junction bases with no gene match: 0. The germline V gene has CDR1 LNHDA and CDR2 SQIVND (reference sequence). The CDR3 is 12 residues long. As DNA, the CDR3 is TGTGCCAGTAGTCTAGCGGGAGGCGAGCAGTACTTC. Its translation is CASSLAGGEQYF.

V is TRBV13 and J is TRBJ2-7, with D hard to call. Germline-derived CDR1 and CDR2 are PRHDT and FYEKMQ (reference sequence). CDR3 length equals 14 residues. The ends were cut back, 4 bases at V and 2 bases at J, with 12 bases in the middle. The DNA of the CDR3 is TGTGCCAGCAGCTGGGCCCGGAACCCCTACGAGCAGTACTTC. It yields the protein CASSWARNPYEQYF.

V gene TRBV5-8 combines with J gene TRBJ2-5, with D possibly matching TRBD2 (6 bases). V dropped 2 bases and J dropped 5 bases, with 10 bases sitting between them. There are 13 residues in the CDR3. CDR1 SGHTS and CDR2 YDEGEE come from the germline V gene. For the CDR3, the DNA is TGTGCCAGCAGCTTTGCTAGCGTGGAGACCCAGTACTTC. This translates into CASSFASVETQYF.

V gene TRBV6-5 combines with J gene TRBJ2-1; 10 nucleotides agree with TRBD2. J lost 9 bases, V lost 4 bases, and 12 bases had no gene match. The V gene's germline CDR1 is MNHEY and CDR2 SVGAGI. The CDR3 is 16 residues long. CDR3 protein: CASSFRIAGGGGEQFF. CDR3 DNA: TGTGCCAGCAGTTTTCGGATAGCGGGAGGCGGGGGTGAGCAGTTCTTC.

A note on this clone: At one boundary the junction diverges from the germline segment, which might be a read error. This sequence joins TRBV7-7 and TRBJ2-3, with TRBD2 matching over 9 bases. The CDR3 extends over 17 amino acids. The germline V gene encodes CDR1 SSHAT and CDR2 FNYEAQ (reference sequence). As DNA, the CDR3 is TGTGCTAGCAGCTTAGCAAGCTTAGCGGGGGGCACAGATACGCAGTATTTT. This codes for CASSLASLAGGTDTQYF.

The CDR3 DNA reads TGTGCCAGCAGTTTGAGGGGGGGCGAGCAGTACTTC. The encoded protein is CASSLRGGEQYF. This chain joins TRBV27 and TRBJ2-7; possible D gene TRBD2, 7 bases. The CDR3 runs 12 residues. Trimming stripped 3 bases from V and 6 bases from J, with 9 bases between. Germline lookup yields CDR1 MNHEY and CDR2 SMNVEV (reference sequence).

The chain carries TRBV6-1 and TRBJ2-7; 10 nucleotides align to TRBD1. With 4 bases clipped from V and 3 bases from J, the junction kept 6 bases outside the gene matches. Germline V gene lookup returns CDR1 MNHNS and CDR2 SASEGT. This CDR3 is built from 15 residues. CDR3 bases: TGTGCCAGCAGTGGAAGGACAGGGGGTATCTACGAGCAGTACTTC. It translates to CASSGRTGGIYEQYF.

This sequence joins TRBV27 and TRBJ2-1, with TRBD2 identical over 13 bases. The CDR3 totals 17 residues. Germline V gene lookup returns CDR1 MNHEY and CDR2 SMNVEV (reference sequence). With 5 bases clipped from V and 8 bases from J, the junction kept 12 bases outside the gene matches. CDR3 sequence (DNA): TGTGCCAGCAGTCCCACCTTCACTAGCGGGAGGGCCGATGAGCAGTTCTTC. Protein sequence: CASSPTFTSGRADEQFF.

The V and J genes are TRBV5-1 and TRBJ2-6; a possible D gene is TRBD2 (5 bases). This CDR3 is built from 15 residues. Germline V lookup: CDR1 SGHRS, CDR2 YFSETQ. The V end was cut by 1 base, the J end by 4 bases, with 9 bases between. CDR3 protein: CASSLPGTGANVLTF. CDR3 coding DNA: TGCGCCAGCAGCTTGCCGGGAACCGGGGCCAACGTCCTGACTTTC.

The CDR3 protein is CASSPSTDTQYF. The CDR3 DNA sequence: TGTGCCAGCAGCCCGAGCACAGATACGCAGTATTTT. The V and J genes are TRBV5-4 and TRBJ2-3; D unclear. This CDR3 spans 12 amino acids. V was trimmed by 4 bases and J by 0 bases, leaving 3 bases between them. CDR1 is SGHNT, CDR2 YYREEE, per germline (reference sequence).

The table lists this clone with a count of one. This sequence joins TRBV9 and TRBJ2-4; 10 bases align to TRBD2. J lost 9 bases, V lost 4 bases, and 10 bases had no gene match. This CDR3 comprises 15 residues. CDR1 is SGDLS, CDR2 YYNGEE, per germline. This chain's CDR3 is CASSRGAGGLGIQYF. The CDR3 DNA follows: TGTGCCAGCAGCCGGGGAGCGGGAGGGCTAGGCATTCAGTACTTC.

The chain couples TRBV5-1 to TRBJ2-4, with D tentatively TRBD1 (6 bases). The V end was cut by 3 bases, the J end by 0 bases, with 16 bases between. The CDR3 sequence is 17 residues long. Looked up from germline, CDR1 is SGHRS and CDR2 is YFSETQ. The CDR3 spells CASSSTGLNLAKNIQYF. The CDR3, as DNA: TGCGCCAGCAGCTCAACAGGGTTAAATCTAGCCAAAAACATTCAGTACTTC.

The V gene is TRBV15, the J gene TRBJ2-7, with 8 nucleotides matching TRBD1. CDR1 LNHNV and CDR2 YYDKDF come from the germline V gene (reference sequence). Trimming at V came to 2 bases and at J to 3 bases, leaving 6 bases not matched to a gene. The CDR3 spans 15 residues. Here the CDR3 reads CATSRFRGLSYEQYF. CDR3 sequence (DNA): TGTGCCACCAGCAGATTCAGGGGGCTAAGCTACGAGCAGTACTTC. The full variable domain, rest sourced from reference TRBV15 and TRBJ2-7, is DAMVIQNPRYQVTQFGKPVTLSCSQTLNHNVMYWYQQKSSQAPKLLFHYYDKDFNNEADTPDNFQSRRPNTSFCFLDIRSPGLGDTAMYLCATSRFRGLSYEQYFGPGTRLTVT.

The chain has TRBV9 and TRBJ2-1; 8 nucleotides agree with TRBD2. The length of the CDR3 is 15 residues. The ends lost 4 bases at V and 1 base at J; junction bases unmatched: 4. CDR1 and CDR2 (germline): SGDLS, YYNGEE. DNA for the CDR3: TGTGCCAGCAGCAGATTAGCGGGATCCTACAATGAGCAGTTCTTC. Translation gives CASSRLAGSYNEQFF.

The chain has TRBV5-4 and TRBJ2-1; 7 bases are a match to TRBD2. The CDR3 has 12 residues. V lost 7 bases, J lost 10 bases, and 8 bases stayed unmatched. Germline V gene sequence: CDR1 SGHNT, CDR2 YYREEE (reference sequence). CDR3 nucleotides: TGTGCCAGCTCAGCGGGGAGGAGAGAGCAGTTCTTC. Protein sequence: CASSAGRREQFF. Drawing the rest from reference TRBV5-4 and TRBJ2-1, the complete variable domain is ETGVTQSPTHLIKTRGQQVTLRCSSQSGHNTVSWYQQALGQGPQFIFQYYREEENGRGNFPPRFSGLQFPNYSSELNVNALELDDSALYLCASSAGRREQFFGPGTRLTVL.

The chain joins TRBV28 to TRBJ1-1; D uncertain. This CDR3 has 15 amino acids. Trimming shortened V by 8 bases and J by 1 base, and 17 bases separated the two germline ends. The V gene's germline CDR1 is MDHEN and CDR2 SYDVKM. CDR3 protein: CASSTDGSQNTEAFF. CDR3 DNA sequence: TGTGCCAGCTCTACCGACGGGTCCCAGAACACTGAAGCTTTCTTT.

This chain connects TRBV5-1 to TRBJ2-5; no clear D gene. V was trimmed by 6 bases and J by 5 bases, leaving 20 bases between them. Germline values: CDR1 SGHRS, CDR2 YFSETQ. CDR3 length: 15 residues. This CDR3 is CASTTEALSRETQYF. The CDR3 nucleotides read TGCGCCAGCACGACCGAGGCTTTGTCTCGGGAGACCCAGTACTTC.

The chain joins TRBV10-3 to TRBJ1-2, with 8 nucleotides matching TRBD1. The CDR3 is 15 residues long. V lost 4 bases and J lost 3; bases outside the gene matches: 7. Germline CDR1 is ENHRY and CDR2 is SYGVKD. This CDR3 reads CAISVTTGGYYGYTF. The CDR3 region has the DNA TGTGCCATCAGTGTGACTACAGGGGGGTACTATGGCTACACCTTC.

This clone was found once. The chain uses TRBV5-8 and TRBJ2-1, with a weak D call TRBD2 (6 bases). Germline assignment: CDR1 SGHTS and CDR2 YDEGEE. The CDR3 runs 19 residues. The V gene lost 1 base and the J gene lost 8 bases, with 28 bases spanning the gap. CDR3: CASSLMLASPGVVEDEQFF. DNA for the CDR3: TGTGCCAGCAGCTTGATGCTAGCGTCCCCTGGAGTGGTGGAGGATGAGCAGTTCTTC.